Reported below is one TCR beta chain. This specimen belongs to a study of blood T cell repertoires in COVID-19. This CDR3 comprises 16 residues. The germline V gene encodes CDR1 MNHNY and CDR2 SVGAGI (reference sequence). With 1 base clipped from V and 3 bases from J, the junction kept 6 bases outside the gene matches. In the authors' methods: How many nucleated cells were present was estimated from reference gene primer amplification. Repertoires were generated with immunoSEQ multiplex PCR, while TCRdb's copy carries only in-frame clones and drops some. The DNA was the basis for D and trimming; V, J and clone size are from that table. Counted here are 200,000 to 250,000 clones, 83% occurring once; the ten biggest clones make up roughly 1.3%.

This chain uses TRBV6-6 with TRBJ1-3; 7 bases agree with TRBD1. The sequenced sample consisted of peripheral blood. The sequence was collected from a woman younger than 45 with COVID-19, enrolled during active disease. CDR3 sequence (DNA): TGTGCCAGCAGTTACTTGGACAGGAGCGATGGAAACACCATATATTTT. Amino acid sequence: CASSYLDRSDGNTIYF.